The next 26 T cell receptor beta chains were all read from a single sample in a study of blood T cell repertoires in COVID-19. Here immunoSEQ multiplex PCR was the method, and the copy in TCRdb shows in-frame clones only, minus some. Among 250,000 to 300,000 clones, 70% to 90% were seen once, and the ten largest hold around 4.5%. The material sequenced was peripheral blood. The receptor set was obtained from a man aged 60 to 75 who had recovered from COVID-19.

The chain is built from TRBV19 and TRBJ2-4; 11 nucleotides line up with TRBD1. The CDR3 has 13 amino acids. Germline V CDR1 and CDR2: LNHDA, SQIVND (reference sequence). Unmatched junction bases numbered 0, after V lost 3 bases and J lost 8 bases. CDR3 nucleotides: TGTGCCAGTAGTATGGGACAGGGGGACATTCAGTACTTC. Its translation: CASSMGQGDIQYF.

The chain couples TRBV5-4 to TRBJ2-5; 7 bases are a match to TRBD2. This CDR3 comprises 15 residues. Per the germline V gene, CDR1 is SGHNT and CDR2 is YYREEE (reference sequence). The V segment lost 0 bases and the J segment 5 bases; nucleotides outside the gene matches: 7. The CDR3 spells CASSLAVLSGETQYF. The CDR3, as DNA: TGTGCCAGCAGCTTGGCGGTTCTTAGCGGGGAGACCCAGTACTTC.

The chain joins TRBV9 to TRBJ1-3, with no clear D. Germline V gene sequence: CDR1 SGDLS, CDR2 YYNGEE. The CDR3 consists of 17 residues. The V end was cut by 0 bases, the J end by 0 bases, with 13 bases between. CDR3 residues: CASSVASIRSSGNTIYF. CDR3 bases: TGTGCCAGCAGCGTAGCCTCAATCCGGAGCTCTGGAAACACCATATATTTT.

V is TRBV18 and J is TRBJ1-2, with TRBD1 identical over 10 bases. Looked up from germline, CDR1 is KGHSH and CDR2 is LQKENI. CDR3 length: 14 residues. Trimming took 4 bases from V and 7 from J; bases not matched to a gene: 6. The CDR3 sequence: CASSLTDRGFGYTF. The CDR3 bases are TGTGCCAGCTCACTGACGGACAGGGGGTTTGGCTACACCTTC.

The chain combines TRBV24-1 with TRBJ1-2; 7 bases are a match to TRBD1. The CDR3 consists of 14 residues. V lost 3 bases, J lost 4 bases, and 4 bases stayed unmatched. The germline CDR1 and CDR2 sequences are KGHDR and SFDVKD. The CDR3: CATSDTRDSYGYTF. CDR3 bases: TGTGCCACCAGTGATACCCGGGACAGCTATGGCTACACCTTC.

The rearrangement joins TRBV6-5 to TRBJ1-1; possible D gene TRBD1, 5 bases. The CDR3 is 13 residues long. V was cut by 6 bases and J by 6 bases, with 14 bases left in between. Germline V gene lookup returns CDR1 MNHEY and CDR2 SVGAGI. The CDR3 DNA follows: TGTGCCAGCAGGTCGAGTGGGGGGGCTGAAGCTTTCTTT. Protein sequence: CASRSSGGAEAFF.

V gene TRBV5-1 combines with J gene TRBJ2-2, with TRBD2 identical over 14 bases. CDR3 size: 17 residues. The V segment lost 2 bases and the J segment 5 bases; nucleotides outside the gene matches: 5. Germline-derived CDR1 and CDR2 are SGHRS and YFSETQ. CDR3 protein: CASSLYRTSGRTGELFF. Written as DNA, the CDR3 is TGCGCCAGCAGCTTATATAGGACTAGCGGGAGGACCGGGGAGCTGTTTTTT.

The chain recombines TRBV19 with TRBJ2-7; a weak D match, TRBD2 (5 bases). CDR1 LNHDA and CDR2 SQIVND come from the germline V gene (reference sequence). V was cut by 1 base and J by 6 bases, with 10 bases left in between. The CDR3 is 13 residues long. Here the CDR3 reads CASSIVSAGEQYF. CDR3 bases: TGTGCCAGTAGTATAGTTAGCGCTGGCGAGCAGTACTTC.

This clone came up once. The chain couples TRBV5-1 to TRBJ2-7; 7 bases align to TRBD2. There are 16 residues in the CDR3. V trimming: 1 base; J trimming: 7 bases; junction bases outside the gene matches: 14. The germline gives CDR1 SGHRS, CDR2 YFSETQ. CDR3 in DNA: TGCGCCAGCAGCTTGATTAGTTTCGGGACCGGGGGGGAGCAGTACTTC. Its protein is CASSLISFGTGGEQYF.

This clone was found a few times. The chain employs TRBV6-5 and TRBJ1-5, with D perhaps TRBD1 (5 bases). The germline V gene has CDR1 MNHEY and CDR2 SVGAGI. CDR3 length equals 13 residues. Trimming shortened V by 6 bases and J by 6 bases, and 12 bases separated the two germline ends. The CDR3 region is CASRNGGTQPQHF. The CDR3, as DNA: TGTGCCAGCAGGAACGGGGGAACTCAGCCCCAGCATTTT.

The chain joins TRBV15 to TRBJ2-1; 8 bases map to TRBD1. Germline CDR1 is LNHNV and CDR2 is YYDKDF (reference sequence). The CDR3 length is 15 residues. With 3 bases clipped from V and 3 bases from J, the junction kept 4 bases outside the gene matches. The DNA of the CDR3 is TGTGCCACCAGCAGGTCGACAGGGGTCTACAATGAGCAGTTCTTC. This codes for CATSRSTGVYNEQFF.

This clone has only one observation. DNA of the CDR3: TGTGCCAGCAGCCAGCGACATAGTATAGGGGTGGGATACAATGAGCAGTTCTTC. Its protein is CASSQRHSIGVGYNEQFF. The rearrangement links TRBV11-2 to TRBJ2-1; possibly TRBD1 for D (5 bases). CDR1 and CDR2 (germline): SGHAT, FQNNGV. V lost 5 bases and J lost 4, with 24 bases in between. There are 18 residues in the CDR3.

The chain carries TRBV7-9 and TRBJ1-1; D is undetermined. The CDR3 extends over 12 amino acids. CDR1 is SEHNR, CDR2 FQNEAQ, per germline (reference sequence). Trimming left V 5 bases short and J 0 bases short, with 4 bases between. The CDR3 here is CASSTLNTEAFF. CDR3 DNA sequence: TGTGCCAGCAGCACACTGAACACTGAAGCTTTCTTT. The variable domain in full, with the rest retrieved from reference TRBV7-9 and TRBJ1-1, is DTGVSQNPRHKITKRGQNVTFRCDPISEHNRLYWYRQTLGQGPEFLTYFQNEAQLEKSRLLSDRFSAERPKGSFSTLEIQRTEQGDSAMYLCASSTLNTEAFFGQGTRLTVV.

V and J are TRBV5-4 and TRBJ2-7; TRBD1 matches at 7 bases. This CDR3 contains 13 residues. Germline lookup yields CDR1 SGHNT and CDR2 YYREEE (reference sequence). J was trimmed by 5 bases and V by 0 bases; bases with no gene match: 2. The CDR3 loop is CASSLDRGHEQYF. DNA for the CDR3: TGTGCCAGCAGCTTGGACAGGGGTCACGAGCAGTACTTC.

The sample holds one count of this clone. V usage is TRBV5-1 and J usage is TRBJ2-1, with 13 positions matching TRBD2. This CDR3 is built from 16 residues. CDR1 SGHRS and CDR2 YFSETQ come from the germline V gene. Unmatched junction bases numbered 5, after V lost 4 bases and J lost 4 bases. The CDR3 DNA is TGCGCCAGCAGCAAGAGGACTAGCGGGGGATACAATGAGCAGTTCTTC. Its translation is CASSKRTSGGYNEQFF.

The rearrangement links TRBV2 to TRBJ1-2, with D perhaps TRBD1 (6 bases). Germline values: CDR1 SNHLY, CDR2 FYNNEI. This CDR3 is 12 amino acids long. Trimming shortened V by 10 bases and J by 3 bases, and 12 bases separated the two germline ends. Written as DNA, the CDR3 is TGTGCCACGACAGGAAATGACTATGGCTACACCTTC. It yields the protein CATTGNDYGYTF.

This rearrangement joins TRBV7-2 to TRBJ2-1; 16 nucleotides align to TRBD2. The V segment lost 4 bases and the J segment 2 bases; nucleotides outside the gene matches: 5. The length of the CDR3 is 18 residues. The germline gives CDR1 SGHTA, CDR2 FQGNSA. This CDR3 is CASSSLGTSGGAYNEQFF. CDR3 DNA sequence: TGTGCCAGCAGCTCCCTCGGGACTAGCGGGGGGGCCTACAATGAGCAGTTCTTC.

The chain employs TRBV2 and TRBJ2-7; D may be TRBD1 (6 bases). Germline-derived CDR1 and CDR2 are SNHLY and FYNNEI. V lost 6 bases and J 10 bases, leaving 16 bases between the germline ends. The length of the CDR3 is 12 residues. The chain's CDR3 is CASRYRVPKQYF. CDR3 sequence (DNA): TGTGCCAGCAGATACAGGGTACCCAAACAGTACTTC.

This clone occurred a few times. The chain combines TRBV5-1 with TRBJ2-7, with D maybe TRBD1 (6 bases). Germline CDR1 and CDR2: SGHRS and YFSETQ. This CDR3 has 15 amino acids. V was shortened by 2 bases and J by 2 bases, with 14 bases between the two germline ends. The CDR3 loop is CASSLTGKETYEQYF. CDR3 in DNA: TGCGCCAGCAGCTTAACAGGGAAGGAGACCTACGAGCAGTACTTC.

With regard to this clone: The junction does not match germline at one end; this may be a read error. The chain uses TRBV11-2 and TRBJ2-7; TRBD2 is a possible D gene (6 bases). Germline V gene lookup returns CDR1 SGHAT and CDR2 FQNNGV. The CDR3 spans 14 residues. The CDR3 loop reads CASCLDGGGYEQYF. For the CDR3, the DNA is TGTGCCAGCTGCTTAGATGGGGGAGGCTACGAGCAGTACTTC. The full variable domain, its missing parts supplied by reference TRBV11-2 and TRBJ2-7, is EAGVAQSPRYKIIEKRQSVAFWCNPISGHATLYWYQQILGQGPKLLIQFQNNGVVDDSQLPKDRFSAERLKGVDSTLKIQPAKLEDSAVYLCASCLDGGGYEQYFGPGTRLTVT.

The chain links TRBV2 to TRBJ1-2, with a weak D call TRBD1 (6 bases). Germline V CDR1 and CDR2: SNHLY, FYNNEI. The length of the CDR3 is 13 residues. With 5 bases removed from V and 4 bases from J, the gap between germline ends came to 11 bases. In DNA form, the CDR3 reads TGTGCCAGCAGTCCAGGACAGCCCTATGGCTACACCTTC. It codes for CASSPGQPYGYTF.

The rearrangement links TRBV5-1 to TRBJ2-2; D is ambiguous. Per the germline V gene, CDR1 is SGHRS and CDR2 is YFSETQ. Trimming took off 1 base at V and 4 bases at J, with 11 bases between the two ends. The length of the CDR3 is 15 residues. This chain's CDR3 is CASSLMGSSTGELFF. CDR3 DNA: TGCGCCAGCAGCTTGATGGGCAGCAGCACCGGGGAGCTGTTTTTT.

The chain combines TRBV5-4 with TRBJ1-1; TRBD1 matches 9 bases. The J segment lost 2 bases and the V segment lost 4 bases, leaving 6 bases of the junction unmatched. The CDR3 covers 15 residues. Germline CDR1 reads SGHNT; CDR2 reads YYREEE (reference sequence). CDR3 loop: CASSTWDRANTEAFF. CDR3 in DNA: TGTGCCAGCAGCACCTGGGACAGGGCAAACACTGAAGCTTTCTTT.

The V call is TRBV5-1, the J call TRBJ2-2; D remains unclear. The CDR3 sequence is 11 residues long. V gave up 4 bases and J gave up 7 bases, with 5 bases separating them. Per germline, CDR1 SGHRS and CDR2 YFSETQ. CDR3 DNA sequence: TGCGCCAGCAGCCGCGGCGGGGAGCTGTTTTTT. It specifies CASSRGGELFF.

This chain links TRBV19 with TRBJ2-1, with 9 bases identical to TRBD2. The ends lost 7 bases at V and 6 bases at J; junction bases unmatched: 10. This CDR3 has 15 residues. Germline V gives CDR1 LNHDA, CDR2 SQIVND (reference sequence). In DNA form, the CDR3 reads TGTGCCAGTAAGATTAGCGGGAGAGTCTCCAATGAGCAGTTCTTC. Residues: CASKISGRVSNEQFF.

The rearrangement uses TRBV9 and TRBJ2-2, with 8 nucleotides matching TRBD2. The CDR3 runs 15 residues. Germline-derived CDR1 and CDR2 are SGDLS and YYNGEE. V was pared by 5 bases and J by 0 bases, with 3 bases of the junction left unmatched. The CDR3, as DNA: TGTGCCAGCAGAGAAGCGGGGGCGAACACCGGGGAGCTGTTTTTT. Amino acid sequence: CASREAGANTGELFF.